A single sample is the source of the 13 T cell receptor beta chains below, sequenced in a study of cytomegalovirus exposure and HLA in healthy donors. Primers included in the PCR were 60 Vbeta and 13 Jbeta primers. The repertoire was sequenced with immunoSEQ multiplex PCR; TCRdb's copy has only in-frame clones and lacks some. The sample carries about 150,000 clones, roughly 82% recorded once. The sequenced material came from PBMCs. These TCRs come from a woman aged 50 to 60 in good health and CMV-seropositive.

This rearrangement joins TRBV2 to TRBJ2-7, with TRBD2 matching 11 bases. Germline-derived CDR1 and CDR2 are SNHLY and FYNNEI. Trimming cost V 6 bases and J 0 bases; bases outside gene matches: 4. The CDR3 has 15 residues. The chain's CDR3 is CASSGTSGLSYEQYF. The DNA for the CDR3 is TGTGCCAGCAGCGGGACTAGCGGACTCTCCTACGAGCAGTACTTC.

V is TRBV18 and J is TRBJ2-1; TRBD1 matches 9 bases. Trimming removed 1 base from V and 2 bases from J; junction bases left unmatched: 3. This CDR3 has 16 residues. CDR1 is KGHSH, CDR2 LQKENI, per germline. CDR3 amino acids: CASSPRGQGAYNEQFF. The CDR3 nucleotides read TGTGCCAGCTCACCACGGGGACAGGGTGCCTACAATGAGCAGTTCTTC.

CDR3 nucleotides: TGTGCCAGCAGTTACCCGGACAGGGACGAGGGCTACACCTTC. Its translation: CASSYPDRDEGYTF. This sequence joins TRBV6-6 and TRBJ1-2, with 8 bases that match TRBD1. CDR3 length: 14 amino acids. Germline loops: CDR1 MNHNY, CDR2 SVGAGI (reference sequence). The V segment lost 2 bases and the J segment 8 bases; nucleotides outside the gene matches: 7.

This rearrangement joins TRBV6-1 to TRBJ2-1, with 8 bases matching TRBD1. Trimming cost V 4 bases and J 6 bases; bases outside gene matches: 8. The CDR3 runs to 15 residues. Germline V gene lookup returns CDR1 MNHNS and CDR2 SASEGT. The CDR3 coding sequence is TGTGCCAGCAGTGGGAGGACAGGGTTCGGCAATGAGCAGTTCTTC. Translating gives CASSGRTGFGNEQFF.

The chain uses TRBV7-8 and TRBJ2-1; 10 bases match TRBD2. The CDR3 is 15 residues long. V was clipped by 2 bases and J by 5 bases; unmatched bases: 3. Per germline, CDR1 SGHVS and CDR2 FQNEAQ. The CDR3 DNA follows: TGTGCCAGCAGCTTACTAGCGGGGGTCGACAATGAGCAGTTCTTC. Its protein product is CASSLLAGVDNEQFF. The full variable domain, with the rest looked up from reference TRBV7-8 and TRBJ2-1, is GAGVSQSPRYKVAKRGQDVALRCDPISGHVSLFWYQQALGQGPEFLTYFQNEAQLDKSGLPSDRFFAERPEGSVSTLKIQRTQQEDSAVYLCASSLLAGVDNEQFFGPGTRLTVL.

V is TRBV5-5 and J is TRBJ1-6; D is unresolved. The V gene's germline CDR1 is SGHKS and CDR2 YYEKEE (reference sequence). The ends were cut back, 1 base at V and 7 bases at J, with 12 bases in the middle. This CDR3 region has 15 residues. CDR3 loop: CASSLYAGYNSPLHF. The DNA for the CDR3 is TGTGCCAGCAGCTTGTATGCGGGTTACAATTCACCCCTCCACTTT.

The chain joins TRBV29-1 to TRBJ1-2, with 9 bases aligning to TRBD1. This CDR3 has 13 residues. The J segment lost 6 bases and the V segment lost 4 bases, leaving 6 bases of the junction unmatched. CDR1 is SQVTM and CDR2 is ANQGSEA in the germline V gene. In DNA, the CDR3 is TGCAGCGTTGGGGACAGGGAATCGCATGGCTACACCTTC. Its translation is CSVGDRESHGYTF. Full variable domain (missing parts from reference TRBV29-1 and TRBJ1-2): SAVISQKPSRDICQRGTSLTIQCQVDSQVTMMFWYRQQPGQSLTLIATANQGSEATYESGFVIDKFPISRPNLTFSTLTVSNMSPEDSSIYLCSVGDRESHGYTFGSGTRLTVV.

V and J are TRBV19 and TRBJ1-1, with a tentative D call TRBD1 (6 bases). Trimming took 7 bases from V and 4 from J, leaving 19 bases between them. CDR1 and CDR2 (germline): LNHDA, SQIVND (reference sequence). The CDR3 sequence is 15 residues long. The CDR3 coding sequence is TGTGCCAGTAACTTCAGGGGAACAGGTGGCACTGAAGCTTTCTTT. This sequence encodes CASNFRGTGGTEAFF.

V usage is TRBV15 and J usage is TRBJ2-7; a possible D gene is TRBD2 (6 bases). The CDR3 covers 15 residues. Trimming cost V 8 bases and J 3 bases, with 20 bases left between them. The V gene's germline CDR1 is LNHNV and CDR2 YYDKDF (reference sequence). The CDR3 loop reads CATSGGTPGGYEQYF. The DNA for the CDR3 is TGTGCCACCTCTGGCGGGACCCCTGGGGGCTACGAGCAGTACTTC.

The genes are TRBV2 and TRBJ2-1; the match to TRBD2 covers 9 bases. This CDR3 comprises 16 residues. Germline CDR1 and CDR2: SNHLY and FYNNEI. The trim removed 6 bases at V and 7 bases at J, leaving 13 bases unmatched. The CDR3 nucleotides are TGTGCCAGCAGCCCCCCGGTGGTAGCGGGAGCGAATGAGCAGTTCTTC. Amino acid sequence: CASSPPVVAGANEQFF.

The chain links TRBV5-6 to TRBJ1-3; D is perhaps TRBD1 (5 bases). CDR1 and CDR2 (germline): SGHDT, YYEEEE. There are 16 residues in the CDR3. Between the trimmed V and J ends, which lost 1 base and 0 bases, there was a span of 11 bases. The CDR3 DNA reads as TGTGCCAGCAGCTTGTTTGGGGCAGCCTCTGGAAACACCATATATTTT. Translation gives CASSLFGAASGNTIYF.

The V call is TRBV29-1, the J call TRBJ1-5; D gene unclear. In germline, CDR1 is SQVTM, CDR2 ANQGSEA. The CDR3 covers 13 residues. The V end lost 5 bases, the J end lost 0 bases, and 8 bases lay between the germline ends. The CDR3 sequence is CSVQVFSNQPQHF. The DNA of the CDR3 is TGCAGCGTTCAGGTTTTTAGCAATCAGCCCCAGCATTTT.

The chain links TRBV4-1 to TRBJ1-5, with a possible D match to TRBD1 (6 bases). Trimming shortened V by 1 base and J by 5 bases, and 15 bases separated the two germline ends. CDR1 MGHRA and CDR2 YSYEKL come from the germline V gene. The CDR3 spans 16 residues. CDR3 DNA: TGCGCCAGCAGCCAAGCAGGGGCGCCCAGTTATCAGCCCCAGCATTTT. It translates to CASSQAGAPSYQPQHF.